Each of the 3 T cell receptor beta chains below was sequenced from the same sample in a study of blood T cell repertoires in COVID-19 (dated by TCRdb to about 2020). The protocol used for the library was the immunoSEQ multiplex PCR assay. Sourced from immuneACCESS, this table was stored by TCRdb with only in-frame sequences that have V and J called. A share of the clones is absent; for the studies checked, an unresolved V gene accounts for under half, and the remainder has no known explanation. The sample records fewer than 200,000 clones, 75% to 90% of which are singletons. Approximately 8.9% of the sample goes to the ten largest clones. The sequenced sample consisted of peripheral blood. The receptor source for this set is a woman aged 55-69 years with acute or convalescent COVID-19.

In this sample, this clone turned up once. The chain links TRBV5-1 to TRBJ2-5, with 9 bases that match TRBD2. Unmatched junction bases numbered 3, after V lost 2 bases and J lost 4 bases. Germline CDR1 reads SGHRS; CDR2 reads YFSETQ. There are 14 residues in the CDR3. The CDR3 is CASSLGTSRETQYF. The CDR3 nucleotides read TGCGCCAGCAGCTTAGGGACTAGCAGAGAGACCCAGTACTTC.

The chain joins TRBV19 to TRBJ1-6, with TRBD1 as a possible D gene (6 bases). The V end lost 4 bases, the J end lost 5 bases, and 9 bases lay between the germline ends. Germline loops: CDR1 LNHDA, CDR2 SQIVND (reference sequence). This CDR3 spans 14 amino acids. CDR3 DNA sequence: TGTGCCAGTAGTAAGAGACAGGATAATTCACCCCTCCACTTT. Its protein is CASSKRQDNSPLHF.

This chain joins TRBV19 and TRBJ2-1; the match to TRBD2 covers 14 bases. This CDR3 is 17 amino acids long. The V segment lost 1 base and the J segment 6 bases; nucleotides outside the gene matches: 5. From germline, CDR1 is LNHDA and CDR2 SQIVND (reference sequence). The CDR3 loop reads CASSIGTSGRLGNEQFF. DNA for the CDR3: TGTGCCAGTAGTATAGGGACTAGCGGGAGGTTGGGCAATGAGCAGTTCTTC.